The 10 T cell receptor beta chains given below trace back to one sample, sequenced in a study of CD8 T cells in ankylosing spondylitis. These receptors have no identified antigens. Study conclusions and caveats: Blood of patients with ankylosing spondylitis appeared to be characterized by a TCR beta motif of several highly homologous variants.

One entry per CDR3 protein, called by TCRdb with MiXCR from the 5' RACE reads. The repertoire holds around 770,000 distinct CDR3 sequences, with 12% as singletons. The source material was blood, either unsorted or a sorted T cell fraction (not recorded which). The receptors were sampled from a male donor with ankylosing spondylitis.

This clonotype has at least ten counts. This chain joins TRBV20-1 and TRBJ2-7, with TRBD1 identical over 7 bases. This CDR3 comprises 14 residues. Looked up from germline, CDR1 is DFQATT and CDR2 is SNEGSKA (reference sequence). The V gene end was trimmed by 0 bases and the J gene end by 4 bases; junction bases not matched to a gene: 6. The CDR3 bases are TGCAGTGCTAGAGACGCGGACAGGTTTTACGAGCAGTACTTC. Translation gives CSARDADRFYEQYF.

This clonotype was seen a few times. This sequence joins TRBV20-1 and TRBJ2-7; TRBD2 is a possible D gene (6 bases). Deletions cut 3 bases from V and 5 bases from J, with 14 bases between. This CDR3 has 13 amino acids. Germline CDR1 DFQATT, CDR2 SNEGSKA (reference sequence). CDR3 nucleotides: TGCAGTGCTAGCTGGGGGGTGAGGGACGAGCAGTACTTC. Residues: CSASWGVRDEQYF.

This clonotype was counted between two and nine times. As DNA, the CDR3 is TGCGCCAGCAGCCCCCGGGTAGCGGGAGGAAAAGAGCAGTTCTTC. Its protein product is CASSPRVAGGKEQFF. The chain uses TRBV5-1 and TRBJ2-1; 10 nucleotides agree with TRBD2. Unmatched junction bases numbered 11, after V lost 4 bases and J lost 10 bases. Per the germline V gene, CDR1 is SGHRS and CDR2 is YFSETQ. The CDR3 loop spans 15 amino acids.

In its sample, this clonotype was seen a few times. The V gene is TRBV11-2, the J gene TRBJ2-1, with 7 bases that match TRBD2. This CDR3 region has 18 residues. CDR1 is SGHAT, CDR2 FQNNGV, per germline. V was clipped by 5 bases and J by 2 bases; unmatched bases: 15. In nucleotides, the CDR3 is TGTGCCAGCAGCCCCGGAGGAGGGAGGGCAGAAGCCTACAATGAGCAGTTCTTC. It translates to CASSPGGGRAEAYNEQFF.

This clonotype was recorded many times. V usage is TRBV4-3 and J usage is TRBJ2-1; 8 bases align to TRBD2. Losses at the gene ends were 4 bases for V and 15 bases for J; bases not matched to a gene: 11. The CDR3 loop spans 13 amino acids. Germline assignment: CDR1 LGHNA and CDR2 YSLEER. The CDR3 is CASSLWPAGEVFF. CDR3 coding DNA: TGCGCCAGCAGCCTCTGGCCAGCGGGAGAAGTGTTCTTC.

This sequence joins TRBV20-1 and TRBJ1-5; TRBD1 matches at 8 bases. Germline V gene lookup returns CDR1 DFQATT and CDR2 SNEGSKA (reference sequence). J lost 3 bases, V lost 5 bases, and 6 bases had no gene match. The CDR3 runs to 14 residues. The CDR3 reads CSADGTGFNQPQHF. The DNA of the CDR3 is TGCAGTGCTGATGGGACAGGTTTCAATCAGCCCCAGCATTTT.

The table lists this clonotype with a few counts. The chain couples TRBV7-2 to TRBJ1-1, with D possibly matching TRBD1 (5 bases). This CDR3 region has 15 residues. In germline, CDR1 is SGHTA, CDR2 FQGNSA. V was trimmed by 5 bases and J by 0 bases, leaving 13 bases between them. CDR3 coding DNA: TGTGCCAGCAGCCTGCATCTGACAGTGAACACTGAAGCTTTCTTT. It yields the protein CASSLHLTVNTEAFF.

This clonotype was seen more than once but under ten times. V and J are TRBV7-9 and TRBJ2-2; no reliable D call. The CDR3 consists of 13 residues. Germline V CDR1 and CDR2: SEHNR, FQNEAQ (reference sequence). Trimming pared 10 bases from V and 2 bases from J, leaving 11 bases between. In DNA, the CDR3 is TGTGCCACGACGGGCCGAAACACCGGGGAGCTGTTTTTT. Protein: CATTGRNTGELFF.

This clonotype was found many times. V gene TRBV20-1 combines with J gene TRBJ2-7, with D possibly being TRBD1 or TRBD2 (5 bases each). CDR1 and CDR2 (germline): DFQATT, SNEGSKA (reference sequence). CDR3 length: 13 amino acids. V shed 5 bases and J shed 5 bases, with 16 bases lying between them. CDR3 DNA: TGCAGTGCTGGGGGTCGGAAGGCCGACGAGCAGTACTTC. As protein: CSAGGRKADEQYF.

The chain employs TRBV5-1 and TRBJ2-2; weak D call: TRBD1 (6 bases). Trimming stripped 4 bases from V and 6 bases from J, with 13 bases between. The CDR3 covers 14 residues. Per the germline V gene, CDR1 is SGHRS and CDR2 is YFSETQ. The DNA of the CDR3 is TGCGCCAGCAGCGACTTACAGGGATCCGGGGAGCTGTTTTTT. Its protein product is CASSDLQGSGELFF. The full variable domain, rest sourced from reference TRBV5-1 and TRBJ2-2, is KAGVTQTPRYLIKTRGQQVTLSCSPISGHRSVSWYQQTPGQGLQFLFEYFSETQRNKGNFPGRFSGRQFSNSRSEMNVSTLELGDSALYLCASSDLQGSGELFFGEGSRLTVL.